The clone carrying this T cell receptor (beta chain) was seen a few times. TCRdb recomputed calls from the 5' RACE reads with MiXCR, one row per CDR3 protein. Among around 480,000 distinct CDR3 sequences listed, 11% to 15% were seen once. The germline V and J ends were trimmed by 4 bases and 1 base, with 11 bases remaining between them. This CDR3 comprises 13 residues. The germline CDR1 and CDR2 sequences are SQVTM and ANQGSEA. This specimen belongs to a study of identical twins. This same sample was also part of a study on yellow fever vaccine responses in identical twins.

The clonotype originates from a woman between 18 and 29 years old in good health. The chain has TRBV29-1 and TRBJ2-7, with D perhaps assigned TRBD1 or TRBD2 (5 bases each). Sequenced: CD4+ T cells sorted from blood. This CDR3 reads CSVVSGPSYEQYF. CDR3 nucleotide sequence: TGCAGCGTTGTCTCGGGGCCATCCTACGAGCAGTACTTC.